This record concerns one T cell receptor beta chain sequence. Its matching antigen is unknown. This sample was included in a study of shared clonotypes between healthy human individuals. Study-wide results and caveats: The represented genetic and exposure-history diversity was limited by the small number of donors.

This CDR3 is 13 amino acids long. V was pared by 2 bases and J by 3 bases, with 10 bases between. CDR1 is GTSNPN and CDR2 is SVGIG in the germline V gene (reference sequence). Original handling: ImmunoSEQ gave junction-only sequences without quality scores, so filtering differed. Sequencing used immunoSEQ multiplex PCR; TCRdb keeps in-frame clones, though not all of them. Clonal size and the V and J genes are those of that table, whereas D and trimming came from the DNA. The sample records some 1.5 million clones, approximately 98% being singletons. The sequence was collected from a man aged 30 to 39 in good health. The gene calls are TRBV30 and TRBJ1-1; D unresolved. The sample was naive CD4+ T cells sorted from blood. Sample subset: CD45RA+ positively selected. The CDR3 loop reads CAWSPRQDTEAFF. The CDR3 DNA reads TGTGCCTGGAGTCCGAGACAAGACACTGAAGCTTTCTTT.